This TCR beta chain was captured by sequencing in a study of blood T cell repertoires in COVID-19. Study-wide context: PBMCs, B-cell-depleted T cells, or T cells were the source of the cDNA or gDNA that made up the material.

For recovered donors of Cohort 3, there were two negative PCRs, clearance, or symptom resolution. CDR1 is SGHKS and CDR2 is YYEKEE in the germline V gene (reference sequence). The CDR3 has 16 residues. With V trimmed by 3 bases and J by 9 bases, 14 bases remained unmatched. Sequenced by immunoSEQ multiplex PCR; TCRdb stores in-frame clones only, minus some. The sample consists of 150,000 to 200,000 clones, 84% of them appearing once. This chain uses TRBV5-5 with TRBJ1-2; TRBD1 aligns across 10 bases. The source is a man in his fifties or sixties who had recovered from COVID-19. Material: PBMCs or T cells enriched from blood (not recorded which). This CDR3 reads CASSSRTGGSGTSYTF. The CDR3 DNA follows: TGTGCCAGCAGCTCACGGACAGGGGGTTCGGGGACCAGCTACACCTTC.